The clone carrying this T cell receptor beta chain came up a few times. Antigen specificity is unknown. Each ophthalmopathy patient scored at least 3 on the Clinical Activity Score and at least 4 on NOSPECS grade, with duration under 3 months. The sample belongs to a study of T cells in Graves' hyperthyroidism and ophthalmopathy. Regarding the study as a whole: Blood also held most thyroid clonotypes expanded beyond 0.001.

Amplified TCR beta CDR3 regions came from RNA transcripts. HTBI primers were the set used in a first-round RT-PCR of the TCR CDR3. Each CDR3 protein gets one entry after TCRdb re-called the multiplex PCR reads with MiXCR. Of about 350,000 distinct CDR3 sequences in the sample, 15% to 20% were seen once. Material: blood. The clonotype comes from a woman in her thirties or forties with Graves' ophthalmopathy.

The CDR3 DNA follows: TGTGCCAGCAGCCTCACGAGACAGGGTGTAGGCTACGAGCAGTACTTC. Translation: CASSLTRQGVGYEQYF. This chain connects TRBV4-2 to TRBJ2-7; 7 bases are a match to TRBD1. V was clipped by 4 bases and J by 3 bases; unmatched bases: 12. CDR3 size: 16 residues. Germline V gene lookup returns CDR1 LGHNA and CDR2 YNFKEQ.